This TCR beta chain comes out of a study of OX40 agonist ivuxolimab in advanced cancers. For the study at large: Partial response was recorded in three patients: one hepatocellular carcinoma and two cutaneous melanoma cases.

Germline assignment: CDR1 SEHNR and CDR2 FQNEAQ (reference sequence). The CDR3 totals 12 residues. Deletions cut 6 bases from V and 9 bases from J, with 12 bases between. Note on this clone: Its matching antigen is unknown.

Whole-study findings and limits: Some of the nonresponding patients also showed low levels of normalized T-cell clonal expansion.

TCRdb's table, derived via immunoSEQ multiplex PCR, lists solely in-frame clones and lacks some. The repertoire consists of about 44,000 clones, with about 85% occurring once and the leading ten covering over 4.5%. This receptor was obtained from an adult with an advanced solid tumor such as melanoma, head and neck, liver or kidney cancer. This chain joins TRBV7-9 and TRBJ1-3; TRBD1 is a possible D gene (5 bases). This material consisted of CD4+ or CD8+ T cells sorted from blood, taken in a trial of the OX40 agonist ivuxolimab. The CDR3 sequence: CASSTETGTIYF. CDR3 sequence (DNA): TGTGCCAGCAGTACCGAAACAGGCACCATATATTTT.